The 32 T cell receptor beta chains listed next were all sequenced from one sample in a study of control samples from healthy donors and cancer patients. Only in-frame clones appear in the TCRdb table, and some are missing; sequencing was by immunoSEQ multiplex PCR. The repertoire holds about 200,000 clones, roughly nine tenths seen once, with less than 2% in the top ten. Input material: blood. The receptors here all came from a man aged 25 to 45 in good health.

The gene calls are TRBV24-1 and TRBJ2-1; unclear D gene. This CDR3 comprises 12 residues. Germline V gene sequence: CDR1 KGHDR, CDR2 SFDVKD. Trimming stripped 5 bases from V and 6 bases from J, with 7 bases between. The DNA of the CDR3 is TGTGCCACCAGTGTTGGACCCAATGAGCAGTTCTTC. It encodes CATSVGPNEQFF.

The chain is built from TRBV6-6 and TRBJ2-5; 7 bases fit TRBD1. The V and J ends lost 7 bases and 4 bases, in that order; junction bases with no gene match: 3. The germline gives CDR1 MNHNY, CDR2 SVGAGI (reference sequence). This CDR3 spans 12 amino acids. CDR3 nucleotides: TGTGCCAGCAACCACAGGGGAGAGACCCAGTACTTC. This gives the protein CASNHRGETQYF.

The gene calls are TRBV2 and TRBJ1-5, with D hard to call. This CDR3 region has 15 residues. Germline lookup yields CDR1 SNHLY and CDR2 FYNNEI. V lost 3 bases, J lost 1 base, and 10 bases lay in between. In DNA form, the CDR3 reads TGTGCCAGCAGTGATACTGGTCTCAGCAATCAGCCCCAGCATTTT. Protein product: CASSDTGLSNQPQHF.

In its sample, this clone was seen once. V gene TRBV20-1 combines with J gene TRBJ1-2; the match to TRBD1 covers 7 bases. Germline V CDR1 and CDR2: DFQATT, SNEGSKA (reference sequence). This CDR3 has 11 residues. CDR3 amino acids: CRPQGPYGYTF. In DNA form, the CDR3 reads TGCAGACCACAGGGGCCATATGGCTACACCTTC.

This sequence joins TRBV12-3 or TRBV12-4 and TRBJ1-1; 7 bases are a match to TRBD1. Trimming removed 3 bases from V and 11 bases from J; junction bases left unmatched: 6. The CDR3 is made up of 12 amino acids. Here the CDR3 reads CASSFRGQRAFF. The CDR3 nucleotides are TGTGCCAGCAGTTTTAGGGGACAGCGTGCTTTCTTT.

The V call is TRBV30, the J call TRBJ1-2, with a possible D match to TRBD1 (5 bases). CDR1 GTSNPN and CDR2 SVGIG come from the germline V gene (reference sequence). Trimming pared 2 bases from V and 7 bases from J, leaving 17 bases between. The CDR3 spans 14 residues. CDR3 sequence reads: CAWSPRRLGGGYTF. CDR3 bases: TGTGCCTGGAGTCCGAGACGGTTGGGGGGTGGCTACACCTTC.

The chain carries TRBV29-1 and TRBJ1-5; the match to TRBD1 covers 9 bases. This CDR3 is 15 amino acids long. Germline assignment: CDR1 SQVTM and CDR2 ANQGSEA. The J segment lost 4 bases and the V segment lost 1 base, leaving 5 bases of the junction unmatched. The CDR3 loop reads CSVEVTGGGNQPQHF. In nucleotides, the CDR3 is TGCAGCGTTGAAGTGACAGGGGGAGGGAATCAGCCCCAGCATTTT.

This clone was seen a single time. V gene TRBV27 combines with J gene TRBJ2-7, with D perhaps TRBD1 (6 bases). Germline loops: CDR1 MNHEY, CDR2 SMNVEV (reference sequence). V gave up 1 base and J gave up 5 bases, with 15 bases separating them. The CDR3 is made up of 15 amino acids. CDR3 residues: CASSLYTGSEDEQYF. In DNA form, the CDR3 reads TGTGCCAGCAGTTTATATACAGGGAGCGAGGACGAGCAGTACTTC.

The chain employs TRBV18 and TRBJ2-7, with D hard to call. V lost 3 bases to trimming and J lost 2 bases, with 17 bases between them. Looked up from germline, CDR1 is KGHSH and CDR2 is LQKENI. The CDR3 runs to 16 residues. The CDR3 sequence is CASSPVLGPIAYEQYF. Written as DNA, the CDR3 is TGTGCCAGCTCACCGGTCTTAGGTCCCATCGCCTACGAGCAGTACTTC.

The chain carries TRBV7-3 and TRBJ2-7, with 9 positions matching TRBD1. Looked up from germline, CDR1 is SGHTA and CDR2 is FQGTGA. The CDR3 sequence is 15 residues long. V lost 5 bases to trimming and J lost 3 bases; unmatched junction nucleotides: 8. CDR3 amino acids: CASSTTPGQGYEQYF. The CDR3 region has the DNA TGTGCCAGCAGCACAACTCCGGGACAGGGCTACGAGCAGTACTTC. Full variable domain (rest looked up from reference TRBV7-3 and TRBJ2-7): GAGVSQTPSNKVTEKGKYVELRCDPISGHTALYWYRQSLGQGPEFLIYFQGTGAADDSGLPNDRFFAVRPEGSVSTLKIQRTERGDSAVYLCASSTTPGQGYEQYFGPGTRLTVT.

The chain carries TRBV6-5 and TRBJ1-4; weak D call: TRBD1 (5 bases). The CDR3 covers 12 residues. Germline V gene lookup returns CDR1 MNHEY and CDR2 SVGAGI. Trimming took 6 bases from V and 8 from J, leaving 10 bases between them. CDR3 protein: CASRGNREKLFF. CDR3 nucleotide sequence: TGTGCCAGCAGAGGCAACAGGGAAAAACTGTTTTTT.

This chain connects TRBV19 to TRBJ1-3; 8 bases are shared with TRBD1. Germline trimming cut 10 bases from V and 4 bases from J; bases unmatched to any gene: 9. Germline loops: CDR1 LNHDA, CDR2 SQIVND (reference sequence). The CDR3 contains 14 residues. CDR3 coding DNA: TGTGCCACGGAGAACAGGGGGGAAGGAAACACCATATATTTT. Its translation is CATENRGEGNTIYF.

The chain couples TRBV3-1 (or the pseudogene TRBV3-2) to TRBJ2-1; D may correspond to TRBD1 or TRBD2 (6 bases each). The CDR3 covers 12 residues. V lost 2 bases, J lost 9 bases, and 8 bases lay in between. Looked up from germline, CDR1 is LGHDT and CDR2 is YNNKEL (reference sequence). The DNA of the CDR3 is TGTGCCAGCAGCCAACGGGGGCCTGAGCAGTTCTTC. It encodes CASSQRGPEQFF.

The CDR3 is CASSQAERGGMGVQYF. DNA for the CDR3: TGCGCCAGCAGCCAAGCTGAACGGGGGGGCATGGGGGTGCAGTATTTT. The V and J genes are TRBV4-1 and TRBJ2-3; TRBD2 aligns across 8 bases. This CDR3 is built from 16 residues. The germline V gene encodes CDR1 MGHRA and CDR2 YSYEKL. V shed 1 base and J 11 bases; nucleotides not matched to a gene: 14.

The DNA of the CDR3 is TGCGCCAGCAGCTTGGAAGTGGGTTCACCCCTCCACTTT. Its protein product is CASSLEVGSPLHF. The chain carries TRBV5-1 and TRBJ1-6; D is uncertain. Deletions cut 0 bases from V and 9 bases from J, with 7 bases between. The CDR3 spans 13 residues. Germline CDR1 reads SGHRS; CDR2 reads YFSETQ.

The chain is built from TRBV11-2 and TRBJ2-2; a weak D match, TRBD2 (6 bases). The CDR3 runs to 18 residues. Germline V CDR1 and CDR2: SGHAT, FQNNGV. Trimming took off 0 bases at V and 1 base at J, with 15 bases between the two ends. CDR3 nucleotides: TGTGCCAGCAGCTTAGATGGAGTCGCGGGGCTGAACACCGGGGAGCTGTTTTTT. Amino acid sequence: CASSLDGVAGLNTGELFF.

The chain carries TRBV16 and TRBJ2-1; TRBD2 matches at 9 bases. This CDR3 is built from 16 residues. The germline V gene encodes CDR1 KGHSY and CDR2 FQNENV. V was pared by 7 bases and J by 13 bases, with 20 bases of the junction left unmatched. The CDR3 DNA follows: TGTGCCAGCAACCCAGCGGCAGCGGGGGGACTCGGGAAACAGTTCTTC. Its translation is CASNPAAAGGLGKQFF.

This chain joins TRBV19 and TRBJ1-6; TRBD1 agrees at 7 bases. Germline V gene data show CDR1 as LNHDA and CDR2 as SQIVND (reference sequence). The CDR3 length is 16 residues. Trimming at V came to 5 bases and at J to 4 bases, leaving 8 bases not matched to a gene. The DNA for the CDR3 is TGTGCCAGTAGTCCCATGGGACAGATGTATAATTCACCCCTCCACTTT. Amino acids: CASSPMGQMYNSPLHF.

This rearrangement joins TRBV5-1 to TRBJ2-7; D gene ambiguous. The CDR3 covers 15 residues. Germline V gene sequence: CDR1 SGHRS, CDR2 YFSETQ. Between the trimmed V and J ends, which lost 5 bases and 2 bases, there was a span of 17 bases. CDR3 in amino acids: CASRIALPSTYEQYF. CDR3 nucleotide sequence: TGCGCCAGCAGAATCGCTCTCCCGAGCACCTACGAGCAGTACTTC.

The chain employs TRBV6-5 and TRBJ1-3; unclear D gene. The CDR3 length is 15 residues. Deletions cut 6 bases from V and 0 bases from J, with 12 bases between. From germline, CDR1 is MNHEY and CDR2 SVGAGI. The CDR3 loop is CASSSAGTSGNTIYF. The CDR3 DNA reads TGTGCCAGCAGCTCTGCAGGAACCTCTGGAAACACCATATATTTT.

The rearrangement uses TRBV6-5 and TRBJ1-4; D is unclear. Germline V lookup: CDR1 MNHEY, CDR2 SVGAGI. The CDR3 is 13 amino acids. Trimming took off 10 bases at V and 6 bases at J, with 15 bases between the two ends. The CDR3 DNA is TGTGCCACCTCCAGACGGACGGATGAAAAACTGTTTTTT. Translated, it gives CATSRRTDEKLFF.

This rearrangement joins TRBV3-1 (or the pseudogene TRBV3-2) to TRBJ2-3; D ambiguous. The CDR3 runs 14 residues. Trimming took 2 bases from V and 0 from J, leaving 6 bases between them. Germline V gene lookup returns CDR1 LGHDT and CDR2 YNNKEL (reference sequence). CDR3 sequence (DNA): TGTGCCAGCAGCCAATTCTCTAGCACAGATACGCAGTATTTT. Translating it yields CASSQFSSTDTQYF.

The chain is built from TRBV2 and TRBJ2-7; 7 bases line up with TRBD1. With V trimmed by 7 bases and J by 0 bases, 9 bases remained unmatched. The CDR3 has 15 amino acids. The germline gives CDR1 SNHLY, CDR2 FYNNEI. CDR3 sequence (DNA): TGTGCCAGCATCGCGACAGGGCAGAGCTCCTACGAGCAGTACTTC. Its translation: CASIATGQSSYEQYF.

The genes are TRBV11-2 and TRBJ2-7; D tentatively reads TRBD1 or TRBD2 (5 bases each). V lost 0 bases and J lost 1, with 10 bases in between. This CDR3 region has 15 residues. Germline values: CDR1 SGHAT, CDR2 FQNNGV. The CDR3 nucleotides read TGTGCCAGCAGCTTAGATAGGGACCAATCCTACGAGCAGTACTTC. This codes for CASSLDRDQSYEQYF.

V and J are TRBV7-6 and TRBJ2-7; 11 nucleotides line up with TRBD2. Germline loops: CDR1 SGHVS, CDR2 FNYEAQ. Trimming at V came to 5 bases and at J to 1 base, leaving 4 bases not matched to a gene. The CDR3 runs 15 residues. CDR3 sequence: CASSKTSGKSYEQYF. DNA of the CDR3: TGTGCCAGCAGCAAGACTAGCGGGAAATCCTACGAGCAGTACTTC.

The chain employs TRBV18 and TRBJ2-7; 7 positions match TRBD2. Per germline, CDR1 KGHSH and CDR2 LQKENI. V dropped 1 base and J dropped 2; count of bases not matched to a gene: 5. The CDR3 is made up of 15 amino acids. The CDR3 DNA reads as TGTGCCAGCTCACCACGGGGGGGGATGACCTACGAGCAGTACTTC. Amino acid sequence: CASSPRGGMTYEQYF.

The CDR3 here is CASSLEGITGEAFF. DNA of the CDR3: TGTGCCAGCAGCTTAGAGGGGATTACAGGGGAAGCTTTCTTT. The chain carries TRBV7-9 and TRBJ1-1; weak D call: TRBD1 (6 bases). Between the trimmed V and J ends, which lost 1 base and 8 bases, there was a span of 14 bases. The germline V gene encodes CDR1 SEHNR and CDR2 FQNEAQ (reference sequence). The CDR3 is 14 amino acids.

This chain joins TRBV5-1 and TRBJ2-3, with 9 nucleotides matching TRBD2. The length of the CDR3 is 16 residues. V shed 1 base, J shed 1 base, and the junction held 4 bases outside the gene matches. The germline V gene has CDR1 SGHRS and CDR2 YFSETQ. CDR3 region: CASSLRASGGTDTQYF. The DNA of the CDR3 is TGCGCCAGCAGCTTGAGGGCTAGCGGGGGCACAGATACGCAGTATTTT.

The chain links TRBV7-8 to TRBJ1-5; a possible D gene is TRBD1 (6 bases). The CDR3 length is 14 residues. Trimming shortened V by 0 bases and J by 7 bases, and 10 bases separated the two germline ends. Germline CDR1 and CDR2: SGHVS and FQNEAQ. The CDR3 nucleotides are TGTGCCAGCAGCTTAGCGGGGGGCACGCAGCCCCAGCATTTT. This translates into CASSLAGGTQPQHF.

The rearrangement joins TRBV21-1 to TRBJ1-5; the D segment call TRBD1 is taken from the table without a DNA check. TRBV21-1 is an annotated pseudogene. There are 17 residues in the CDR3. DNA for the CDR3: TGTGCCAGCACCCGGGGGCTGAACAGGGGTAGCAATCAGCCCCAGCATTTT. Translating gives CASTRGLNRGSNQPQHF.

The chain has TRBV6-2 or TRBV6-3 and TRBJ1-1; D gene unclear. The CDR3 length is 12 residues. The V gene's germline CDR1 is MNHEY and CDR2 SVGEGT. Between the trimmed V and J ends, which lost 2 bases and 4 bases, there was a span of 5 bases. CDR3 nucleotides: TGTGCCAGCAGTTACAGGGTCACTGAAGCTTTCTTT. This codes for CASSYRVTEAFF.

This chain joins TRBV6-2 or TRBV6-3 and TRBJ2-1, with 8 bases lining up with TRBD2. The CDR3 is 16 residues long. The J segment lost 6 bases and the V segment lost 5 bases, leaving 12 bases of the junction unmatched. Germline V lookup: CDR1 MNHEY, CDR2 SVGEGT. The CDR3 region is CASSHAPGLGRNEQFF. The CDR3 coding sequence is TGTGCCAGCAGTCACGCACCGGGACTAGGACGCAATGAGCAGTTCTTC.